A single sample gave rise to the 27 T cell receptor beta chains below, sequenced in a study of cytomegalovirus exposure and HLA in healthy donors. The PCR was carried out with 60 Vbeta primers and 13 Jbeta primers. Some clones are missing from TCRdb's copy, which holds only in-frame ones; the method was immunoSEQ multiplex PCR. Among 150,000 to 200,000 clones, 60% to 80% were seen once, and the ten largest hold around 2.4%. What was sequenced was PBMCs. Receptors originate from a man in his sixties in good health and CMV-seronegative.

This clone was recorded once. This chain uses TRBV20-1 with TRBJ2-7; the D gene is possibly TRBD1 (6 bases). Germline V gives CDR1 DFQATT, CDR2 SNEGSKA (reference sequence). With 5 bases removed from V and 4 bases from J, the gap between germline ends came to 9 bases. The CDR3 is 11 amino acids. The CDR3 reads CSAQTGYEQYF. The CDR3 DNA sequence: TGCAGTGCTCAAACAGGGTACGAGCAGTACTTC.

This chain joins TRBV29-1 and TRBJ2-1; TRBD2 matches at 11 bases. The CDR3 runs 13 residues. Germline trimming cut 3 bases from V and 15 bases from J; bases unmatched to any gene: 10. The germline V gene encodes CDR1 SQVTM and CDR2 ANQGSEA. The CDR3 is CSVDWGLAGGLFF. CDR3 coding DNA: TGCAGCGTTGATTGGGGCCTAGCGGGAGGTCTGTTCTTC.

V usage is TRBV7-6 and J usage is TRBJ2-1; 10 bases map to TRBD2. The junction had 10 bases not matched to a gene; V was cut back by 5 bases and J by 9 bases. CDR3 length equals 15 residues. The germline V gene has CDR1 SGHVS and CDR2 FNYEAQ. This CDR3 reads CASSPLASGRGEQFF. For the CDR3, the DNA is TGTGCCAGCAGCCCCCTGGCTAGCGGGAGAGGTGAGCAGTTCTTC.

The genes are TRBV10-3 and TRBJ1-1; D might be TRBD1 (5 bases). In germline, CDR1 is ENHRY, CDR2 SYGVKD. Between the trimmed V and J ends, which lost 8 bases and 1 base, there was a span of 11 bases. The CDR3 totals 13 residues. The CDR3, as DNA: TGTGCCATCCGACTGACAGAGAACACTGAAGCTTTCTTT. It specifies CAIRLTENTEAFF.

The chain joins TRBV28 to TRBJ1-2; D unresolved. The V and J ends lost 2 bases and 4 bases respectively, with 8 bases between them. The CDR3 is 13 residues long. CDR1 and CDR2 (germline): MDHEN, SYDVKM. The CDR3 nucleotides read TGTGCCAGCAGTTTAATAGGAGCCTATGGCTACACCTTC. Translation: CASSLIGAYGYTF.

The rearrangement joins TRBV14 to TRBJ1-2, with D possibly TRBD1 on 5 matching bases. The CDR3 is 19 residues long. V was cut by 0 bases and J by 0 bases, with 20 bases left in between. Germline V CDR1 and CDR2: SGHDN, FVKESK. The CDR3 spells CASSQDRAPTAWTNYGYTF. The CDR3 DNA reads TGTGCCAGCAGCCAAGATAGGGCTCCGACAGCTTGGACTAACTATGGCTACACCTTC.

Only a few counts were recorded for this clone. This chain joins TRBV19 and TRBJ2-7, with a weak D call TRBD1 (6 bases). V lost 1 base and J lost 7, with 11 bases in between. Germline V gives CDR1 LNHDA, CDR2 SQIVND (reference sequence). CDR3 length: 13 residues. The CDR3 nucleotides are TGTGCCAGTAGTATAGTCCCGGGGACAGAGCAGTACTTC. Amino acids: CASSIVPGTEQYF.

This clone is a singleton in its sample. This chain links TRBV9 with TRBJ1-6; D possibly corresponds to TRBD1 (5 bases). CDR1 and CDR2 (germline): SGDLS, YYNGEE. The CDR3 contains 13 residues. Trimming left V 4 bases short and J 9 bases short, with 11 bases between. CDR3 nucleotide sequence: TGTGCCAGCAGCACAGGTACACTTTCACCCCTCCACTTT. It is translated as CASSTGTLSPLHF.

The J gene is TRBJ2-3, the V gene TRBV4-3, with D tentatively TRBD2 (5 bases). V lost 1 base, J lost 3 bases, and 17 bases lay in between. This CDR3 has 17 residues. Germline assignment: CDR1 LGHNA and CDR2 YSLEER. The CDR3 here is CASSQGLSQLGTDTQYF. CDR3 DNA sequence: TGCGCCAGCAGCCAAGGACTATCCCAATTGGGGACAGATACGCAGTATTTT.

The V call is TRBV11-2, the J call TRBJ1-4; TRBD1 is a possible D gene (6 bases). The CDR3 totals 14 residues. Trimming took 3 bases from V and 8 from J, leaving 13 bases between them. Looked up from germline, CDR1 is SGHAT and CDR2 is FQNNGV. The CDR3 bases are TGTGCCAGCAGCTTCAGGGGAGTTGAGGAAAAACTGTTTTTT. It codes for CASSFRGVEEKLFF.

This CDR3 reads CASSQERGRDEQFF. The CDR3 nucleotides are TGCGCCAGCAGCCAAGAAAGGGGCAGGGATGAGCAGTTCTTC. The chain is built from TRBV4-3 and TRBJ2-1; possibly TRBD1 for D (5 bases). The CDR3 loop spans 14 amino acids. V lost 0 bases, J lost 8 bases, and 11 bases lay in between. In germline, CDR1 is LGHNA, CDR2 YSLEER.

The chain uses TRBV27 and TRBJ1-1; D not resolved. The V gene lost 5 bases and the J gene lost 0 bases, with 10 bases spanning the gap. In germline, CDR1 is MNHEY, CDR2 SMNVEV (reference sequence). The CDR3 covers 14 residues. The CDR3 sequence is CASSPGRLNTEAFF. The CDR3 bases are TGTGCCAGCAGTCCGGGTAGGTTGAACACTGAAGCTTTCTTT.

The V gene is TRBV28, the J gene TRBJ2-1, with TRBD2 matching over 8 bases. The CDR3 is made up of 15 amino acids. Germline V gene lookup returns CDR1 MDHEN and CDR2 SYDVKM. The V segment lost 8 bases and the J segment 9 bases; nucleotides outside the gene matches: 15. CDR3 protein: CASAPPGGRVCEQFF. The CDR3, as DNA: TGTGCCAGCGCACCGCCGGGAGGGAGGGTTTGTGAGCAGTTCTTC.

This sequence joins TRBV5-1 and TRBJ2-3; D gene ambiguous. This CDR3 has 14 amino acids. V lost 2 bases to trimming and J lost 2 bases, with 9 bases between them. The germline V gene has CDR1 SGHRS and CDR2 YFSETQ. The CDR3 spells CASSLSEATDTQYF. CDR3 nucleotides: TGCGCCAGCAGCTTAAGCGAGGCCACAGATACGCAGTATTTT.

The chain carries TRBV2 and TRBJ1-6; D might be TRBD1 (5 bases). This CDR3 is built from 14 residues. Germline CDR1 SNHLY, CDR2 FYNNEI. The V gene lost 2 bases and the J gene lost 11 bases, with 13 bases spanning the gap. The CDR3 bases are TGTGCCAGCAGTGAAATAGGAGGAGGGGCACCCCTCCACTTT. It translates to CASSEIGGGAPLHF.

This chain joins TRBV29-1 and TRBJ1-1; the match to TRBD1 covers 7 bases. V gave up 4 bases and J gave up 0 bases; unmatched junction bases: 5. The CDR3 loop spans 14 amino acids. Germline V gene lookup returns CDR1 SQVTM and CDR2 ANQGSEA. The CDR3 nucleotides read TGCAGCGTTGTGTTTGGGACAGTGAACACTGAAGCTTTCTTT. Its protein is CSVVFGTVNTEAFF.

The chain recombines TRBV6-5 with TRBJ2-7; tentative D call: TRBD1 (5 bases). This CDR3 contains 15 residues. Germline V gene data show CDR1 as MNHEY and CDR2 as SVGAGI. The V end was cut by 6 bases, the J end by 1 base, with 16 bases between. The CDR3 coding sequence is TGTGCCAGCAGATTCGGCTCCGACAGTTCCTACGAGCAGTACTTC. It yields the protein CASRFGSDSSYEQYF.

The chain uses TRBV10-3 and TRBJ2-2; 8 bases are shared with TRBD2. This CDR3 has 14 residues. Trimming at V came to 6 bases and at J to 4 bases, leaving 4 bases not matched to a gene. Looked up from germline, CDR1 is ENHRY and CDR2 is SYGVKD. CDR3 sequence reads: CAIRLAALTGELFF. As DNA, the CDR3 is TGTGCCATCAGACTAGCGGCACTCACCGGGGAGCTGTTTTTT.

J is TRBJ2-1 and V is TRBV29-1, with 12 bases aligning to TRBD2. The junction had 6 bases not matched to a gene; V was cut back by 6 bases and J by 15 bases. Per germline, CDR1 SQVTM and CDR2 ANQGSEA. This CDR3 contains 11 residues. CDR3 loop: CSVYLAGGMFF. CDR3 coding DNA: TGCAGCGTCTACCTAGCGGGAGGGATGTTCTTC.

The chain couples TRBV19 to TRBJ1-2; no clear D gene. Germline V CDR1 and CDR2: LNHDA, SQIVND (reference sequence). Between the trimmed V and J ends, which lost 8 bases and 1 base, there was a span of 14 bases. CDR3 size: 14 residues. Here the CDR3 DNA reads TGTGCCAGTGGAGGGCAGAGTAATAACTATGGCTACACCTTC. Encoded protein: CASGGQSNNYGYTF.

The V gene is TRBV19, the J gene TRBJ2-5, with D hard to call. CDR3 size: 13 residues. Trimming left V 3 bases short and J 3 bases short, with 8 bases between. CDR1 is LNHDA and CDR2 is SQIVND in the germline V gene (reference sequence). The CDR3 coding sequence is TGTGCCAGTAGTATGAACCGAGAAGAGACCCAGTACTTC. It encodes CASSMNREETQYF. The full variable domain, its missing parts supplied by reference TRBV19 and TRBJ2-5, is DGGITQSPKYLFRKEGQNVTLSCEQNLNHDAMYWYRQDPGQGLRLIYYSQIVNDFQKGDIAEGYSVSREKKESFPLTVTSAQKNPTAFYLCASSMNREETQYFGPGTRLLVL.

This clone has a handful of counts. The chain combines TRBV28 with TRBJ1-1, with 9 bases aligning to TRBD1. This CDR3 is built from 15 residues. Unmatched junction bases numbered 8, after V lost 3 bases and J lost 6 bases. Germline V gene lookup returns CDR1 MDHEN and CDR2 SYDVKM. CDR3 amino acids: CASSLVTGGDAEAFF. CDR3 bases: TGTGCCAGCAGTTTGGTGACAGGGGGTGATGCTGAAGCTTTCTTT.

This clone was recorded once. The V gene is TRBV5-1, the J gene TRBJ2-7; a weak D match, TRBD1 (6 bases). CDR1 and CDR2 from the germline V gene are SGHRS and YFSETQ. Trimming took off 6 bases at V and 1 base at J, with 14 bases between the two ends. The CDR3 is made up of 14 amino acids. For the CDR3, the DNA is TGCGCCAGCACCCCTGGACAGCCTTCCTACGAGCAGTACTTC. The encoded protein is CASTPGQPSYEQYF.

The chain is built from TRBV28 and TRBJ1-2; D perhaps matches TRBD1 (5 bases). Trimming left V 3 bases short and J 8 bases short, with 22 bases between. The CDR3 is 16 amino acids. CDR1 MDHEN and CDR2 SYDVKM come from the germline V gene. CDR3 region: CASSFIGGSRRGGYTF. CDR3 sequence (DNA): TGTGCCAGCAGTTTTATCGGGGGGTCTAGGAGAGGGGGCTACACCTTC.

This clone was found a few times. This chain joins TRBV7-8 and TRBJ1-2; maybe TRBD1 (5 bases). The CDR3 extends over 13 amino acids. CDR1 and CDR2 (germline): SGHVS, FQNEAQ. The V gene lost 1 base and the J gene lost 4 bases, with 7 bases spanning the gap. CDR3 nucleotide sequence: TGTGCCAGCAGCTTAGGGGGCGCCTATGGCTACACCTTC. It encodes CASSLGGAYGYTF. Together with reference TRBV7-8 and TRBJ1-2, the CDR3 gives the full variable domain: GAGVSQSPRYKVAKRGQDVALRCDPISGHVSLFWYQQALGQGPEFLTYFQNEAQLDKSGLPSDRFFAERPEGSVSTLKIQRTQQEDSAVYLCASSLGGAYGYTFGSGTRLTVV.

The genes are TRBV4-1 and TRBJ2-7; 9 nucleotides align to TRBD1. Germline V gene data show CDR1 as MGHRA and CDR2 as YSYEKL. The V gene end was trimmed by 0 bases and the J gene end by 4 bases; junction bases not matched to a gene: 7. This CDR3 has 16 residues. CDR3 sequence (DNA): TGCGCCAGCAGCCAAGATCCGGGACAGGGAAGGTACGAGCAGTACTTC. Protein product: CASSQDPGQGRYEQYF.

This chain links TRBV6-5 with TRBJ1-5; D is perhaps TRBD1 (5 bases). CDR3 size: 12 residues. The germline CDR1 and CDR2 sequences are MNHEY and SVGAGI. V shed 9 bases and J shed 3 bases, with 9 bases lying between them. The chain's CDR3 is CARGLPNQPQHF. The DNA for the CDR3 is TGTGCCAGGGGACTGCCCAATCAGCCCCAGCATTTT.